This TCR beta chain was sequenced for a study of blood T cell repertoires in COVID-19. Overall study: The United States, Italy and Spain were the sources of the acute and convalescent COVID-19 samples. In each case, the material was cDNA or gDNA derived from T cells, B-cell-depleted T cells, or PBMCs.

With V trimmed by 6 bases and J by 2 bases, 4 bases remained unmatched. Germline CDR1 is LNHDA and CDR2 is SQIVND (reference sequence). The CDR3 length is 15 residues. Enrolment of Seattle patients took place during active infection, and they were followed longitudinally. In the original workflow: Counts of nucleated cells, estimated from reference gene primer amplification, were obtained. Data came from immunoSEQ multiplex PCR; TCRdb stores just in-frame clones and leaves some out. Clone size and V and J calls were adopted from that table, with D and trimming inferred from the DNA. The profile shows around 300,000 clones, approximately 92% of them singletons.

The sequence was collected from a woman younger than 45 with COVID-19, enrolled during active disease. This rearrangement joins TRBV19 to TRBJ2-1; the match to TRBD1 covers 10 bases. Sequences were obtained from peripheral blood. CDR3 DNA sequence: TGTGCCAGTAGCCCGGACAGGGGGACCTACAATGAGCAGTTCTTC. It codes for CASSPDRGTYNEQFF.